This TCR beta chain emerged from a study of a mutant IDH1 vaccine in newly diagnosed glioma. Findings and limits, study-wide: Across multiple MHC alleles, over 90% of patients had vaccine-induced responses.

Sample time point: baseline, week 1 (first vaccination visit). Described treatment: pre-vaccination baseline after standard-of-care therapy. V gave up 1 base and J gave up 1 base; unmatched junction bases: 3. Germline loops: CDR1 SEHNR, CDR2 FQNEAQ (reference sequence). The CDR3 has 16 amino acids. The data were produced by immunoSEQ multiplex PCR, yet TCRdb's version contains in-frame clones alone and is incomplete. The sample has about 46,000 clones; 70% to 90% are singletons. This clone was found once. Its antigen remains unidentified. The sample in question was PBMCs, obtained from a glioma patient treated with radiotherapy, temozolomide or both. This clonotype was obtained from a man in his forties with glioma. The V call is TRBV7-9, the J call TRBJ2-5; the match to TRBD2 covers 10 bases. The DNA of the CDR3 is TGTGCCAGCAGCTTAGGGAGACTAGCGGGCCAAGAGACCCAGTACTTC. Protein sequence: CASSLGRLAGQETQYF.